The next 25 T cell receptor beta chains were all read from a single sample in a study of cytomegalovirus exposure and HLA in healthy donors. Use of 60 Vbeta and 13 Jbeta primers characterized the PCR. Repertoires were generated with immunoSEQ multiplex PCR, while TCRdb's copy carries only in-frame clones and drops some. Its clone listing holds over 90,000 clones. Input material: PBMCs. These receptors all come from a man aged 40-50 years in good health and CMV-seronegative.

CDR3: CASSPAGQASGANVLTF. CDR3 nucleotides: TGTGCCAGTAGTCCAGCGGGACAAGCCTCTGGGGCCAACGTCCTGACTTTC. This chain connects TRBV19 to TRBJ2-6; possibly TRBD2 for D (7 bases). Trimming took off 5 bases at V and 0 bases at J, with 14 bases between the two ends. The CDR3 loop spans 17 amino acids. Germline assignment: CDR1 LNHDA and CDR2 SQIVND (reference sequence).

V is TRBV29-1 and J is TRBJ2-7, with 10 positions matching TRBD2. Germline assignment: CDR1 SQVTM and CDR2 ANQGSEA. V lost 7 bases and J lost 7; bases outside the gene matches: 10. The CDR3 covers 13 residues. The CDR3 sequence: CSALAGGRREQYF. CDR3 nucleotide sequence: TGCAGCGCCTTAGCGGGGGGCCGGAGAGAGCAGTACTTC.

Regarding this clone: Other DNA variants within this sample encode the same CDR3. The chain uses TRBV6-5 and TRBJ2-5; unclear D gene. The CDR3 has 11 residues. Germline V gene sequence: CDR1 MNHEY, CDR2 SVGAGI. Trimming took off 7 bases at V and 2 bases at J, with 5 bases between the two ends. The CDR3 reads CASTEQETQYF. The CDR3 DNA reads TGTGCCAGCACAGAACAAGAGACCCAGTACTTC.

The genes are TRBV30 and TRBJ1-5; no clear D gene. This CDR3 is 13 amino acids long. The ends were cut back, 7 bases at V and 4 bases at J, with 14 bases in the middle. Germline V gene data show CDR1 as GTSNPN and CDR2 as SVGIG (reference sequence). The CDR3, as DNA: TGTGCCTACCGACAAGCCCCTAATCAGCCCCAGCATTTT. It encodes CAYRQAPNQPQHF.

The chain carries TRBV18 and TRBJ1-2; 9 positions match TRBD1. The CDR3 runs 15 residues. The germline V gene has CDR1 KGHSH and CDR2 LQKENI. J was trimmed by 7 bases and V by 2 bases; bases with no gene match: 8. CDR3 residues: CASSPAGTGPTGYTF. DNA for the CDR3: TGTGCCAGCTCACCAGCCGGGACAGGGCCGACTGGCTACACCTTC.

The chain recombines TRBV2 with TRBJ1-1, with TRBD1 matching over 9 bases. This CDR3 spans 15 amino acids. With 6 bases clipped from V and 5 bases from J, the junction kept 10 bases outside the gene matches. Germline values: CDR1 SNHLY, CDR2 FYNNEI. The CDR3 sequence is CASSALGQGKTEAFF. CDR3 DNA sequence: TGTGCCAGCAGCGCCTTGGGACAGGGAAAGACTGAAGCTTTCTTT.

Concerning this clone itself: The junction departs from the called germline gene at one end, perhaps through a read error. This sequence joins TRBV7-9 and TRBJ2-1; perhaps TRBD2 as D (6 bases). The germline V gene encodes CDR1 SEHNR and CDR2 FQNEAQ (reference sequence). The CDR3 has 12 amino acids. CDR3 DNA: TGTGCCAGCAGCTCCCCTAGCGAACAGCAGCTCTTC. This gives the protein CASSSPSEQQLF. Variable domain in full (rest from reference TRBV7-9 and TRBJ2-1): DTGVSQNPRHKITKRGQNVTFRCDPISEHNRLYWYRQTLGQGPEFLTYFQNEAQLEKSRLLSDRFSAERPKGSFSTLEIQRTEQGDSAMYLCASSSPSEQQLFGPGTRLTVL.

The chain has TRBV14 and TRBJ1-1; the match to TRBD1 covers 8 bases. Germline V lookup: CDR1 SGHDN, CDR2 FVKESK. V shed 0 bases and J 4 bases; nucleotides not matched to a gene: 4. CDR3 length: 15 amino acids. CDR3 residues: CASSQDTGGGTEAFF. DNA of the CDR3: TGTGCCAGCAGCCAAGACACAGGGGGAGGCACTGAAGCTTTCTTT.

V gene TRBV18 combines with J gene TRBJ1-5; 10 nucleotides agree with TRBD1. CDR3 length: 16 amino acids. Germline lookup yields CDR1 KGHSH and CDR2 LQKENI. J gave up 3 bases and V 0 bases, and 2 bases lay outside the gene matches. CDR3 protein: CASSPPGQGLNQPQHF. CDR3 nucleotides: TGTGCCAGCTCACCACCGGGACAGGGGCTCAATCAGCCCCAGCATTTT.

CDR3 residues: CASSGRLAGGLEMQYF. For the CDR3, the DNA is TGTGCCAGCAGCGGCAGACTAGCGGGGGGTCTCGAGATGCAGTATTTT. The chain has TRBV11-2 and TRBJ2-3; 13 positions agree with TRBD2. This CDR3 has 16 residues. CDR1 SGHAT and CDR2 FQNNGV come from the germline V gene. J was trimmed by 11 bases and V by 5 bases; bases with no gene match: 13.

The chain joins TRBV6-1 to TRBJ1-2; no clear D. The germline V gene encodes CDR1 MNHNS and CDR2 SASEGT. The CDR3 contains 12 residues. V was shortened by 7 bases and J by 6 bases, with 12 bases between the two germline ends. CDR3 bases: TGTGCCAGCACCTCAACCCCGGATGGCTACACCTTC. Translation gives CASTSTPDGYTF.

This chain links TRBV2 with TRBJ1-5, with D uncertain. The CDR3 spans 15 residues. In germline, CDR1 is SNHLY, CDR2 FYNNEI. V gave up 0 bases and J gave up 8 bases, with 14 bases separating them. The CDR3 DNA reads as TGTGCCAGCAGTGAAGCGTCAGGTCAATTCAAGCCCCAGCATTTT. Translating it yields CASSEASGQFKPQHF.

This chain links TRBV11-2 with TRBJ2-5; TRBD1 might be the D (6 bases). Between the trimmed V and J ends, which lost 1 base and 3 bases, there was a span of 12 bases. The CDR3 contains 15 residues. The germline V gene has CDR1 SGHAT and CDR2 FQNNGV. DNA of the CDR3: TGTGCCAGCAGCTTAGGCGTGCGGACAGAAGAGACCCAGTACTTC. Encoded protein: CASSLGVRTEETQYF. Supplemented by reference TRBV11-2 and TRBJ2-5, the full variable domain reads EAGVAQSPRYKIIEKRQSVAFWCNPISGHATLYWYQQILGQGPKLLIQFQNNGVVDDSQLPKDRFSAERLKGVDSTLKIQPAKLEDSAVYLCASSLGVRTEETQYFGPGTRLLVL.

CDR3 DNA sequence: TGTGCCAGCGCCCTACGCGGGGGGTCGACAGATACGCAGTATTTT. Translation gives CASALRGGSTDTQYF. The rearrangement joins TRBV6-5 to TRBJ2-3, with 8 bases fitting TRBD2. The CDR3 runs 15 residues. Germline-derived CDR1 and CDR2 are MNHEY and SVGAGI. V shed 8 bases, J shed 3 bases, and the junction held 10 bases outside the gene matches.

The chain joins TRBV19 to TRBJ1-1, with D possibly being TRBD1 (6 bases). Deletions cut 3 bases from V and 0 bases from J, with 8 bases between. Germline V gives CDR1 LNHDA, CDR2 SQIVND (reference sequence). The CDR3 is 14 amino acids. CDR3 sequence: CASSMDSVNTEAFF. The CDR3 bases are TGTGCCAGTAGTATGGACAGCGTGAACACTGAAGCTTTCTTT.

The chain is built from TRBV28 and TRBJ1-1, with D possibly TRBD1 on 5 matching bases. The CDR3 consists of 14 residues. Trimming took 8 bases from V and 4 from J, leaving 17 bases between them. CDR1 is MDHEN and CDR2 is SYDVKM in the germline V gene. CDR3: CASCGTMAGTEAFF. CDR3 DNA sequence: TGTGCCAGCTGCGGGACCATGGCAGGCACTGAAGCTTTCTTT.

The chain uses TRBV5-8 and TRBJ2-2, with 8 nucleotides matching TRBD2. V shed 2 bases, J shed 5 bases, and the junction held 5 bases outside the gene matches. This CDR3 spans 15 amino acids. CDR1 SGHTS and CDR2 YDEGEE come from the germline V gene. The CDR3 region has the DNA TGTGCCAGCAGCTTTTCCGGGAGGGCGACCGGGGAGCTGTTTTTT. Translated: CASSFSGRATGELFF.

CDR3 in amino acids: CASRSGFADTQYF. CDR3 DNA: TGTGCCAGCAGGTCAGGGTTTGCAGATACGCAGTATTTT. The chain recombines TRBV6-6 with TRBJ2-3, with D possibly TRBD1 on 5 matching bases. V was trimmed by 6 bases and J by 4 bases, leaving 11 bases between them. The CDR3 is 13 amino acids. Germline CDR1 reads MNHNY; CDR2 reads SVGAGI (reference sequence).

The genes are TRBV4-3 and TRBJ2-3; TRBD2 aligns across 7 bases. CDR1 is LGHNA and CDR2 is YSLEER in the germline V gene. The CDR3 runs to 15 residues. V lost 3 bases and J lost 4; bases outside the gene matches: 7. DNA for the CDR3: TGCGCCAGCAGCCATAACCCTAGCGGATCAGATACGCAGTATTTT. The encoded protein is CASSHNPSGSDTQYF.

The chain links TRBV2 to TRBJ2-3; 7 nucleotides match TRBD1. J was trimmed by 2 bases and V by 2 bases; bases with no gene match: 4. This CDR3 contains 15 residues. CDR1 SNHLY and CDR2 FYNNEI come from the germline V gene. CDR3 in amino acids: CASSEFGTATDTQYF. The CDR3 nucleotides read TGTGCCAGCAGTGAATTCGGGACAGCCACAGATACGCAGTATTTT.

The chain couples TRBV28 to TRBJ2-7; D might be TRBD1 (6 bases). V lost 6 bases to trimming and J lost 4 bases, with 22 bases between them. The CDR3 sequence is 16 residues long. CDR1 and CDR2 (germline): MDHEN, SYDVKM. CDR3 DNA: TGTGCCAGCAGGTTAACAGGGATAACCAATAATTACGAGCAGTACTTC. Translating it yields CASRLTGITNNYEQYF.

The CDR3 DNA reads as TGTGCCAGCAGTCCCTCGGGAGGTTCTGATGGCTACACCTTC. Protein: CASSPSGGSDGYTF. This rearrangement joins TRBV7-9 to TRBJ1-2; D uncertain. Deletions cut 6 bases from V and 6 bases from J, with 17 bases between. This CDR3 region has 14 residues. Germline V gene sequence: CDR1 SEHNR, CDR2 FQNEAQ (reference sequence).

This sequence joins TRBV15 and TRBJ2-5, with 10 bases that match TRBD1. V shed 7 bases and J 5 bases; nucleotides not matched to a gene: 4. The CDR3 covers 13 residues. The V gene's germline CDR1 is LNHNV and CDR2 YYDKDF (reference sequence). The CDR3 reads CATTGQGWETQYF. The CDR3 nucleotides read TGTGCCACCACGGGACAGGGGTGGGAGACCCAGTACTTC.

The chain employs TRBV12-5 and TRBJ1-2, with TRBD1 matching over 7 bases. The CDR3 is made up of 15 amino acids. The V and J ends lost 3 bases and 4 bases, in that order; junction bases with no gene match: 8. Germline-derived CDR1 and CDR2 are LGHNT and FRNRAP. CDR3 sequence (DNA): TGTGCTAGTGGTTTCGATGGACAGGTTACCTATGGCTACACCTTC. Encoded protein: CASGFDGQVTYGYTF. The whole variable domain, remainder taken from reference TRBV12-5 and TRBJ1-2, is DARVTQTPRHKVTEMGQEVTMRCQPILGHNTVFWYRQTMMQGLELLAYFRNRAPLDDSGMPKDRFSAEMPDATLATLKIQPSEPRDSAVYFCASGFDGQVTYGYTFGSGTRLTVV.

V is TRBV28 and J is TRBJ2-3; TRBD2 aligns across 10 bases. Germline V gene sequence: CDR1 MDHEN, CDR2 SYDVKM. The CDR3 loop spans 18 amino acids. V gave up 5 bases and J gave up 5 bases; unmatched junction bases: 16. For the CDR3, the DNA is TGTGCCAGCAGTCCAGTCGGAGCGGGAGGGCGTTGGTTAGATACGCAGTATTTT. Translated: CASSPVGAGGRWLDTQYF.